These T cell receptor beta chains were read from a single sample in a study of blood T cell repertoires in COVID-19. TCRdb's table, derived via immunoSEQ multiplex PCR, lists solely in-frame clones and lacks some. The table records 200,000 to 250,000 clones, 84% of them present only once. The sample was peripheral blood. The receptors here all came from a woman of 80 years or more with COVID-19, enrolled during active disease. Both conserved end residues are part of each CDR3. The D gene is left open where the match is weak. Expanded clones are given a class, and other clones once, few, many or no size at all.

clone size,D gene,V gene,J gene,CDR3 protein,CDR3 DNA
-,TRBD1,TRBV19,TRBJ1-2,CASSIGEGGDRGDIYGYTF,TGTGCCAGTAGTATAGGAGAGGGGGGGGACAGGGGTGATATCTATGGCTACACCTTC
-,TRBD1,TRBV5-6,TRBJ1-3,CASTYGQGRSGNTIYF,TGTGCCAGCACATACGGACAGGGACGCTCTGGAAACACCATATATTTT
-,-,TRBV6-1,TRBJ1-1,CASSEGAGTEAFF,TGTGCCAGCAGTGAGGGGGCAGGGACTGAAGCTTTCTTT
-,TRBD1,TRBV7-3,TRBJ2-4,CASSVGQGANIQYF,TGTGCCAGCAGCGTCGGACAGGGGGCAAACATTCAGTACTTC
-,-,TRBV18,TRBJ2-1,CASSPMANEQFF,TGTGCCAGCTCACCGATGGCCAATGAGCAGTTCTTC
once,-,TRBV5-1,TRBJ2-3,CASSVRLDRVSDTQYF,TGCGCCAGCAGCGTCAGACTAGACAGGGTTTCAGATACGCAGTATTTT
-,-,TRBV29-1,TRBJ1-3,CSVEQGNSGNTIYF,TGCAGCGTTGAACAGGGAAACTCTGGAAACACCATATATTTT
-,-,TRBV5-1,TRBJ2-5,CASMNPGRETQYF,TGCGCCAGCATGAACCCGGGGAGAGAGACCCAGTACTTC
once,TRBD1,TRBV6-5,TRBJ1-1,CASSRDRGNTEAFF,TGTGCCAGCAGTAGGGACAGGGGTAACACTGAAGCTTTCTTT
-,TRBD1,TRBV5-1,TRBJ2-2,CASSQGQFTGELFF,TGCGCCAGCAGCCAGGGACAGTTCACCGGGGAGCTGTTTTTT
once,-,TRBV5-1,TRBJ1-3,CASTGTGPGNTIYF,TGCGCCAGTACAGGAACAGGTCCCGGAAACACCATATATTTT
-,TRBD2,TRBV12-5,TRBJ2-5,CASGLTGLAGQETQYF,TGTGCTAGTGGTCTCACGGGACTAGCGGGGCAAGAGACCCAGTACTTC
few,TRBD1,TRBV5-1,TRBJ1-6,CASSLGDSDNSPLHF,TGCGCCAGCAGCTTGGGGGACAGCGATAATTCACCCCTCCACTTT
-,-,TRBV19,TRBJ2-7,CASSLRGGSPYEQYF,TGTGCCAGTAGCCTAAGGGGGGGTTCCCCCTACGAGCAGTACTTC
once,TRBD1,TRBV15,TRBJ1-4,CATSLRTGAEKLFF,TGTGCCACCAGCTTAAGGACAGGGGCGGAAAAACTGTTTTTT
-,-,TRBV2,TRBJ2-3,CASGGSTDTQYF,TGTGCCAGCGGGGGGAGCACAGATACGCAGTATTTT
-,-,TRBV9,TRBJ2-3,CASSVEGQLSMQYF,TGTGCCAGCAGCGTGGAGGGACAGCTAAGTATGCAGTATTTT
few,-,TRBV9,TRBJ2-4,CASSPSSRERNIQYF,TGTGCCAGCAGCCCATCGAGTCGGGAGAGAAACATTCAGTACTTC
-,-,TRBV18,TRBJ1-2,CASSSTGTDGYTF,TGTGCCAGCTCGTCAACAGGGACCGATGGCTACACCTTC
-,TRBD1,TRBV25-1,TRBJ1-2,CASSEPGQGSFGYTF,TGTGCCAGCAGTGAACCGGGACAGGGTTCTTTCGGCTACACCTTC
-,-,TRBV3-1/TRBV3-2,TRBJ1-1,CASSQLNRFTEAFF,TGTGCCAGCAGCCAACTTAACAGGTTCACTGAAGCTTTCTTT
once,-,TRBV10-1,TRBJ1-3,CASSTSSGNTIYF,TGCGCCAGCAGTACGAGCTCTGGAAACACCATATATTTT
-,TRBD1,TRBV2,TRBJ1-2,CASSVGQNYGYTF,TGTGCCAGCAGTGTGGGACAGAACTATGGCTACACCTTC
-,-,TRBV19,TRBJ1-1,CASSMDAANTEAFF,TGTGCCAGTAGTATGGATGCGGCGAACACTGAAGCTTTCTTT
once,-,TRBV6-5,TRBJ1-4,CASSLEGATNEKLFF,TGTGCCAGCAGTTTGGAGGGTGCAACTAATGAAAAACTGTTTTTT
-,TRBD1,TRBV5-1,TRBJ1-1,CASSSSTTGITEAFF,TGCGCCAGCAGCTCCTCTACGACAGGGATCACTGAAGCTTTCTTT
-,TRBD1,TRBV12-3/TRBV12-4,TRBJ1-5,CASRHRGGQPQHF,TGTGCCAGCAGACACAGGGGAGGTCAGCCCCAGCATTTT
once,-,TRBV4-2,TRBJ2-5,CASSQDGGIETQYF,TGTGCCAGCAGCCAAGATGGAGGGATAGAGACCCAGTACTTC
once,-,TRBV6-1,TRBJ2-3,CASSALGQGSARAGTDTQYF,TGTGCCAGCAGTGCTCTGGGCCAGGGCAGCGCTAGGGCCGGCACAGATACGCAGTATTTT
-,TRBD2,TRBV3-1/TRBV3-2,TRBJ2-3,CASSQSRLAGLGDTQYF,TGTGCCAGCAGCCAATCACGACTAGCGGGATTGGGAGATACGCAGTATTTT
-,-,TRBV6-5,TRBJ1-3,CASSYSTESSGNTIYF,TGTGCCAGCAGTTACTCAACCGAGAGCTCTGGAAACACCATATATTTT
few,-,TRBV6-5,TRBJ1-2,CASRFSGNYGYTF,TGTGCCAGCAGGTTTTCAGGGAACTATGGCTACACCTTC